This TCR beta chain was found in a study of beta chain features in type 1 diabetes. Sorting of CD4+ naive, central memory, regulatory and stem cell-like memory cells was performed via CD45RO/CCR7/CD25/CD127/CD95/CD27. Regarding this clone: The antigen remains undetermined.

Study observations and caveats: Fewer insertions but more deletions were seen at VDJ junctions in type 1 diabetes patients.

The whole isolated RNA underwent reverse transcription, so sequencing captured expressed TCRB transcripts. The table came from immunoSEQ multiplex PCR; TCRdb's copy has only in-frame clones and leaves some out. The sample holds around 400,000 clones, roughly 12% seen once. Germline V gene data show CDR1 as SGHVS and CDR2 as FQNEAQ. The CDR3 has 17 amino acids. The germline V and J ends were trimmed by 7 bases and 0 bases, with 19 bases remaining between them. The sequence derives from a man between 18 and 29 years old in good health. The sequencing sample was made of naive CD4+ T cells from blood. The chain recombines TRBV7-8 with TRBJ1-3; the D gene is possibly TRBD1 (6 bases). CDR3 bases: TGTGCCAGCACCCAACACAGGGTCCCTCACTCTGGAAACACCATATATTTT. Encoded protein: CASTQHRVPHSGNTIYF.